This TCR beta chain came from a study of blood T cell repertoires in COVID-19 (dated by TCRdb to 2018 to 2021). Study-wide context: The collaborator samples originated in the United States, Italy and Spain and spanned the acute and convalescent phases of COVID-19. The material from the prospective study consisted of cDNA or gDNA derived from T cells, B-cell-depleted T cells, or PBMCs. Deeply sampled blood TCRbeta repertoires from subjects exposed to, actively infected with, or recovered from COVID-19 were included in the dataset. The repertoires were made available in a free public database intended to serve as a resource for research on the immune response to SARS-CoV-2. Samples were obtained from the ongoing ImmuneRACE study (first 160 participants) and from about 1,300 subjects provided by 6 global collaborators. The sample metadata nearly always contained a de-identified subject ID, COVID-19 status, age in years and sex. Where HLA class I and class II types were available, the types were taken from metadata supplied by the sample provider, not from assay-based typing. On the study overall, not on this receptor specifically: How much clinical and demographic metadata was included differed by source and by participant, and the metadata was provided uncurated.

TCRbeta CDR3 regions were amplified from genomic DNA using the immunoSEQ Assay, a bias-controlled multiplex PCR. Concerning the study's data processing: The number of nucleated cells in each sample was estimated by amplification of reference gene primers within the assay. To quantify the absolute abundance of each unique TCRbeta CDR3 rearrangement, sequence reads were collapsed and filtered. For each sample, productive Simpson clonality was calculated by taking the square root of Simpson's diversity index across productive rearrangements. TCRdb obtained this table from immuneACCESS and retained in-frame rearrangements with V and J assigned. These tables miss some clones; where compared with another copy, unresolved V genes account for less than half of the shortfall, and the remainder is unexplained. V and J calls and clone size follow that table, whereas D and trimming were derived from the DNA. In this sample the table shows 300,000 or so clones, just under 90% of which occur a single time. The ten biggest clones cover 3.7% of the sample.

The collaborating institutions used their own protocols to collect whole blood in K2EDTA tubes. For TCRbeta analysis, collaborator samples were shipped as frozen whole blood, as isolated PBMCs, or as DNA extracted from either sample type. As encoded in the germline V gene (reference sequence), CDR1 is SEHNR while CDR2 is FQNEAQ. The CDR3, from cysteine to phenylalanine, totals 18 residues. Only the CDR3 part of the read is kept: 54 bases, read in frame from the first base. After removal of 2 bases from V and 1 base from J, the junction retains 12 bases not matched to a gene. Comment on this clone: Its antigen remains undetermined. No much larger clone is present one base from it, and per-base qualities are unavailable.

Recombination linked TRBV7-9 to TRBJ1-1; TRBD1 lines up with 8 middle nucleotides. The sample comprised peripheral blood. The clonotype comes from a middle-aged woman with acute or convalescent COVID-19. The nucleotide sequence reads TGTGCCAGCAGCTTACCCCGAGGACAGGGAATCGGGAACACTGAAGCTTTCTTT. Its translation is CASSLPRGQGIGNTEAFF.